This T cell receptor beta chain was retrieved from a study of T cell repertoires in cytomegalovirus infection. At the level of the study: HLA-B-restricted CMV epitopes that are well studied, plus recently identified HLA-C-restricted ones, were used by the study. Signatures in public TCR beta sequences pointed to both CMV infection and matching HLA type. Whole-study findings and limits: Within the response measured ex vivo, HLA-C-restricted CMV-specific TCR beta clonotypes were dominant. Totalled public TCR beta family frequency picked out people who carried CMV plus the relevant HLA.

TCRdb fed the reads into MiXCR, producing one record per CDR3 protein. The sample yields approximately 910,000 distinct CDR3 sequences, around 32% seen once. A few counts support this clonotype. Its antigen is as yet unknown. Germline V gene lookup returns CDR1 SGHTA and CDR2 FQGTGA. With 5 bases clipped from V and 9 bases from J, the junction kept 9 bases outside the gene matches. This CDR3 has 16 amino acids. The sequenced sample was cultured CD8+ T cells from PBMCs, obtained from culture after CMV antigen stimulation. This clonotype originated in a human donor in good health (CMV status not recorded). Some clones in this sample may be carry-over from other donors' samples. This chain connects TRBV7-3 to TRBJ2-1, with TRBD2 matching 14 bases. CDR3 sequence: CASSDPTSGGAFEQFF. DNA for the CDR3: TGTGCCAGCAGCGACCCGACTAGCGGGGGGGCCTTTGAGCAGTTCTTC.